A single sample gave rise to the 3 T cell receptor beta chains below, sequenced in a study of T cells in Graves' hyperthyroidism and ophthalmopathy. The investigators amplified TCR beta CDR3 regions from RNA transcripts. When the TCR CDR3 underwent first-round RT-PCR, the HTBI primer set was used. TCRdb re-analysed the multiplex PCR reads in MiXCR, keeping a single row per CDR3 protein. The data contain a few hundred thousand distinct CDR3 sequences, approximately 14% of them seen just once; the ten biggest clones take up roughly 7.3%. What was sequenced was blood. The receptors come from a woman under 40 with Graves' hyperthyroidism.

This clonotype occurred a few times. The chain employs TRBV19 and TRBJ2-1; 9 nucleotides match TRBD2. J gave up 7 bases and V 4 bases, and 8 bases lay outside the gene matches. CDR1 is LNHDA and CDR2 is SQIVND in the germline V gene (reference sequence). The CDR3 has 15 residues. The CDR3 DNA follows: TGTGCCAGTAGTACAGTAGCGGGAGCGGGTAATGAGCAGTTCTTC. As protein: CASSTVAGAGNEQFF.

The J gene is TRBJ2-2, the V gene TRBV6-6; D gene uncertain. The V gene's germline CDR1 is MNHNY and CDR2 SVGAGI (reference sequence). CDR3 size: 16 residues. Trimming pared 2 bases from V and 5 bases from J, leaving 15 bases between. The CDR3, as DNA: TGTGCCAGCAGTTACAATCGTCTGGTAGGAACCGGGGAGCTGTTTTTT. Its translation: CASSYNRLVGTGELFF.

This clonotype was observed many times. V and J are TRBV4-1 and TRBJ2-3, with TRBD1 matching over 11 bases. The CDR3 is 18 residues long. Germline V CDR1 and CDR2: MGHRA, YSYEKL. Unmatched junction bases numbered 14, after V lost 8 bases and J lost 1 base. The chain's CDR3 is CASRGQGAAGGGTDTQYF. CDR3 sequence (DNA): TGCGCCAGCCGAGGACAGGGGGCGGCGGGAGGGGGCACAGATACGCAGTATTTT.